The 8 T cell receptor beta chains below come from one sample, sequenced in a study of molecular identifiers for immune sequencing clone quantification. TCRdb reanalysed the PCR reads using MiXCR and keeps one entry per CDR3 protein. The top ten clones hold 0.74% of a sample with around 300,000 distinct CDR3 sequences, roughly 24% of them seen once. The sequencing sample was made of naive CD8+ T cells from blood, with Jurkat cell RNA spiked in. Specified subset: FACS-sorted CD8+CD4-CCR7+CD45RA+ naive T cells. The receptors shown here come from a human donor in good health. Some libraries in this study had Jurkat cell RNA spiked in.

This clonotype was seen at least ten times. The chain carries TRBV4-3 and TRBJ2-3, with 9 positions matching TRBD2. In germline, CDR1 is LGHNA, CDR2 YSLEER. V shed 6 bases, J shed 7 bases, and the junction held 11 bases outside the gene matches. The length of the CDR3 is 15 residues. The CDR3 protein is CASRHEAGGPYTQYF. CDR3 in DNA: TGCGCCAGCAGGCATGAGGCGGGGGGGCCGTATACGCAGTATTTT.

This clonotype was counted ten times or more. The chain links TRBV7-8 to TRBJ1-5; 8 bases line up with TRBD1. The CDR3 runs to 15 residues. CDR1 is SGHVS and CDR2 is FQNEAQ in the germline V gene. The J segment lost 5 bases and the V segment lost 5 bases, leaving 8 bases of the junction unmatched. The CDR3 sequence: CASSITGGGYQPQHF. CDR3 bases: TGTGCCAGCAGCATAACAGGGGGAGGCTATCAGCCCCAGCATTTT.

In this sample, this clonotype turned up a few times. The V gene is TRBV5-1, the J gene TRBJ2-7, with D possibly TRBD1 on 6 matching bases. The germline CDR1 and CDR2 sequences are SGHRS and YFSETQ. The CDR3 covers 14 residues. The V gene lost 6 bases and the J gene lost 2 bases, with 15 bases spanning the gap. In DNA form, the CDR3 reads TGCGCCAGCACCCCGGGGACAACTACCTACGAGCAGTACTTC. Translating gives CASTPGTTTYEQYF.

A remark on this clonotype: A much more abundant neighbour one base away suggests this may be a read error. This chain links TRBV21-1 with TRBJ1-2; the D call TRBD1 from the table was never checked on the DNA. TRBV21-1 is assigned pseudogene status. The CDR3 runs 17 residues. The DNA for the CDR3 is TGTGCCAGCAGGTTCCCAGGGGACGGGGTTGACTACTATGGCTACACCTTC. This encodes CASRFPGDGVDYYGYTF.

This chain joins TRBV7-9 and TRBJ1-4; no firm D call. This CDR3 is built from 16 residues. V was trimmed by 5 bases and J by 0 bases, leaving 13 bases between them. CDR1 and CDR2 (germline): SEHNR, FQNEAQ (reference sequence). CDR3 bases: TGTGCCAGCAGCGAGGCCCACCGGGCAACTAATGAAAAACTGTTTTTT. Its protein product is CASSEAHRATNEKLFF.

The V and J genes are TRBV12-3 or TRBV12-4 and TRBJ2-7; possibly TRBD1 for D (6 bases). This CDR3 has 13 amino acids. Between the trimmed V and J ends, which lost 3 bases and 6 bases, there was a span of 12 bases. DNA for the CDR3: TGTGCCAGCAGTTTGGGGGCAGTGGTCGAGCAGTACTTC. It codes for CASSLGAVVEQYF.

This clonotype was detected only a few times. A read error is possible here, since a much larger clone lies one base away. The chain links TRBV7-2 to TRBJ2-1; the D is unclear. The V end was cut by 4 bases, the J end by 6 bases, with 19 bases between. This CDR3 spans 16 amino acids. Germline lookup yields CDR1 SGHTA and CDR2 FQGNSA. The CDR3 region has the DNA TGTGCCAGCAGCTCGAATGGAAGGATTCCCATCAATGAGCAGTTCTTC. Amino acid sequence: CASSSNGRIPINEQFF. Supplemented by reference TRBV7-2 and TRBJ2-1, the full variable domain reads GAGVSQSPSNKVTEKGKDVELRCDPISGHTALYWYRQSLGQGLEFLIYFQGNSAPDKSGLPSDRFSAERTGGSVSTLTIQRTQQEDSAVYLCASSSNGRIPINEQFFGPGTRLTVL.

As for this clonotype: Possible read error: a much larger clone is one base away. The gene calls are TRBV9 and TRBJ1-1; D is ambiguous. CDR1 SGDLS and CDR2 YYNGEE come from the germline V gene. The CDR3 loop spans 13 amino acids. CDR3 sequence: CVSSVGSRTEAFF. The CDR3 DNA follows: TGTGTCAGCAGCGTAGGTTCTAGAACTGAAGCTTTCTTT.